This T cell receptor beta chain was captured in a study of shared clonotypes between healthy human individuals. Points from the study as a whole: Enrolling few donors narrowed the genetic and exposure-history diversity that was represented.

The CD4+ fraction was divided into a CD45RA+ naive subset and a CD45RA-negative memory subset. Some clones are missing from TCRdb's copy, which holds only in-frame ones; the method was immunoSEQ multiplex PCR. The table shows about 980,000 clones, with around three quarters occurring only once. Trimming stripped 0 bases from V and 7 bases from J, with 9 bases between. Germline assignment: CDR1 GTSNPN and CDR2 SVGIG (reference sequence). The CDR3 totals 13 residues. Details on this clone: Its antigen is as yet unknown.

Sequenced: memory CD4+ T cells sorted from blood. Subset specified: CD45RA-negative fraction. V gene TRBV30 combines with J gene TRBJ2-2; possibly TRBD1 for D (6 bases). The TCR comes from a man younger than 30 in good health. The CDR3 protein is CAWSVAGVGELFF. In DNA, the CDR3 is TGTGCCTGGAGTGTCGCAGGGGTCGGGGAGCTGTTTTTT. The variable domain in full, with the rest retrieved from reference TRBV30 and TRBJ2-2, is SQTIHQWPATLVQPVGSPLSLECTVEGTSNPNLYWYRQAAGRGLQLLFYSVGIGQISSEVPQNLSASRPQDRQFILSSKKLLLSDSGFYLCAWSVAGVGELFFGEGSRLTVL.